The rows below give T cell receptor beta chains drawn from one sample of a study of T cell repertoires in cytomegalovirus infection. TCRdb re-analysed the reads in MiXCR, keeping a single row per CDR3 protein. The profile shows more than 400,000 distinct CDR3 sequences, approximately 25% of them singletons. The sample taken for sequencing was PBMCs. These receptors originate from a human donor in good health (CMV status not recorded). Some clones in this sample may be carry-over from other donors' samples. Each CDR3 is given with its conserved first and last residue. The D gene is left open where the match is weak. Where a row states a size, it is once, few, many or the class of an expanded clone; other rows omit it.

v_call	d_call	j_call	clone_size	cdr3_length	cdr3_aa	cdr3_nt
TRBV20-1	TRBD1	TRBJ1-6	NA	17	CSARKTGTGSSNSPLHF	TGCAGTGCTAGAAAAACCGGGACAGGGTCGAGTAATTCACCCCTCCACTTT
TRBV7-2	NA	TRBJ1-5	NA	16	CASSLGRGQSNQPQHF	TGTGCCAGCAGCTTAGGAAGAGGACAGTCCAATCAGCCCCAGCATTTT
TRBV7-2	NA	TRBJ2-7	many	13	CASSYYLNAEQYF	TGTGCCAGCAGCTATTACCTGAACGCCGAGCAGTACTTC
TRBV5-8	TRBD1	TRBJ1-1	NA	16	CASSLRTGGRGTEAFF	TGTGCCAGCAGCTTAAGGACAGGGGGAAGGGGAACTGAAGCTTTCTTT
TRBV19	NA	TRBJ1-5	NA	14	CATLKRQDRQPQHF	TGTGCCACCCTTAAAAGACAGGATAGGCAGCCCCAGCATTTT
TRBV6-1	TRBD1	TRBJ2-5	NA	15	CASGENTGGRETQYF	TGTGCCAGCGGGGAGAATACAGGGGGCCGCGAGACCCAGTACTTC
TRBV6-2/TRBV6-3	NA	TRBJ1-5	few	14	CASSYAGPIQPQHF	TGTGCCAGCAGTTACGCCGGGCCCATTCAGCCCCAGCATTTT
TRBV19	NA	TRBJ1-4	NA	12	CASSLRDEKLFF	TGTGCCAGTAGTCTCAGGGATGAAAAACTGTTTTTT
TRBV15	NA	TRBJ1-3	NA	14	CATSRAGSGNTLYF	TGTGCCACCAGCAGAGCGGGGTCTGGAAACACCTTATATTTT
TRBV5-6	NA	TRBJ1-1	NA	16	CASSLETGRMNTEAFF	TGTGCCAGCAGCCTTGAGACAGGAAGGATGAACACTGAAGCTTTCTTT
TRBV7-9	TRBD1	TRBJ1-2	few	16	CASSLGDRGRIYGYTF	TGTGCCAGCAGCTTAGGCGACAGGGGGCGGATCTATGGCTACACCTTC
TRBV30	NA	TRBJ1-3	NA	15	CAWTLRGSAGNTIYF	TGTGCCTGGACTCTTAGGGGTAGCGCTGGAAACACCATATATTTT
TRBV20-1	NA	TRBJ2-1	NA	12	CSASWQDNEQFF	TGCAGTGCTAGTTGGCAGGACAATGAGCAGTTCTTC
TRBV6-5	NA	TRBJ2-2	NA	12	CASRLVTGELFF	TGTGCCAGTAGACTAGTCACCGGGGAGCTGTTTTTT
TRBV10-2	NA	TRBJ1-4	few	14	CASSDAGIGEKLFF	TGCGCCAGCAGTGACGCGGGCATAGGTGAAAAACTGTTTTTT
TRBV4-3	TRBD1	TRBJ2-5	few	15	CASSQDTGVGETQYF	TGCGCCAGCAGCCAAGATACAGGGGTGGGGGAGACCCAGTACTTC
TRBV12-3/TRBV12-4	NA	TRBJ1-5	NA	13	CASSLKLNQPQHF	TGTGCCAGCAGTTTAAAACTCAATCAGCCCCAGCATTTT
TRBV6-1	NA	TRBJ1-6	many	15	CATNGGGMANSPLHF	TGTGCCACAAACGGGGGGGGAATGGCGAATTCACCCCTCCACTTT
TRBV11-3	NA	TRBJ2-1	NA	15	CASSLVRWYSNEQFF	TGTGCCAGCAGCTTAGTCCGGTGGTATTCCAATGAGCAGTTCTTC
TRBV27	NA	TRBJ2-5	NA	13	CASKFDGQETQYF	TGTGCCAGCAAGTTTGACGGCCAAGAGACCCAGTACTTC
TRBV4-1	NA	TRBJ2-7	few	14	CASGSQGRGYEQYF	TGCGCCAGCGGATCACAGGGACGGGGGTACGAGCAGTACTTC
TRBV11-3	TRBD1	TRBJ2-3	few	19	CASSFGDRVSTSGTDTQYF	TGTGCCAGCAGCTTTGGGGACAGGGTGTCGACGAGCGGGACAGATACGCAGTATTTT
TRBV2	TRBD2	TRBJ2-1	NA	15	CASSEKAVAGGEQFF	TGTGCCAGCAGTGAAAAGGCAGTAGCGGGAGGTGAGCAGTTCTTC
TRBV28	NA	TRBJ1-2	NA	11	CASSQYYGYTF	TGTGCCAGCAGCCAGTACTATGGCTACACCTTC
TRBV20-1	NA	TRBJ1-5	NA	12	CSARKGNQPQHF	TGCAGTGCTCGAAAAGGGAATCAGCCCCAGCATTTT
TRBV28	NA	TRBJ2-7	few	16	CASSLIRAVGSYEQYF	TGTGCCAGCAGTTTAATCCGGGCCGTTGGCTCCTACGAGCAGTACTTC
TRBV20-1	NA	TRBJ2-5	few	13	CSARDHSKETQYF	TGCAGTGCTAGAGATCACTCGAAAGAGACCCAGTACTTC
TRBV7-2	TRBD1	TRBJ2-7	few	15	CASSTTGGTGYEQYF	TGTGCCAGCAGCACCACAGGGGGAACGGGGTACGAGCAGTACTTC
TRBV4-3	TRBD2	TRBJ2-2	few	16	CASSQDEGLAVGELFF	TGCGCCAGCAGCCAAGATGAGGGACTAGCTGTCGGGGAGCTGTTTTTT
TRBV7-9	NA	TRBJ2-5	few	15	CASSTGTPLTGTQYF	TGTGCCAGCAGCACCGGGACTCCCTTAACTGGGACCCAGTACTTC
TRBV7-8	NA	TRBJ2-1	many	14	CASSLPLSYNEQFF	TGTGCCAGCAGCTTACCTCTCTCCTACAATGAGCAGTTCTTC
TRBV7-9	TRBD1	TRBJ1-5	NA	16	CASSLGTGAFNQPQHF	TGTGCCAGCAGCTTAGGGACAGGGGCTTTCAATCAGCCCCAGCATTTT
TRBV6-2/TRBV6-3	NA	TRBJ1-2	few	14	CASRQLRLGYGYTF	TGTGCCAGCAGACAACTCCGACTTGGATATGGCTACACCTTC
TRBV7-3	NA	TRBJ1-1	many	14	CASSLKEGRTEAFF	TGTGCCAGCAGCTTAAAGGAGGGGCGAACTGAAGCTTTCTTT
TRBV27	NA	TRBJ1-1	NA	16	CASSSDLGMGNTEAFF	TGTGCCAGCAGTTCCGACCTGGGCATGGGAAACACTGAAGCTTTCTTT
TRBV7-9	NA	TRBJ2-5	NA	14	CAGSLMGSQETQYF	TGTGCCGGCAGCTTAATGGGGAGTCAAGAGACCCAGTACTTC
TRBV7-8	TRBD1	TRBJ2-7	few	18	CASSPLTTGTGGFYEQYF	TGTGCCAGCAGCCCGTTGACCACCGGGACAGGAGGGTTCTACGAGCAGTACTTC
TRBV27	NA	TRBJ1-6	NA	14	CASSWSTRNSPLHF	TGTGCCAGCAGTTGGAGCACAAGGAATTCACCCCTCCACTTT
TRBV19	NA	TRBJ1-5	NA	13	CASRDTSNQPQHF	TGTGCCAGTAGGGACACTAGCAATCAGCCCCAGCATTTT
TRBV5-3	NA	TRBJ2-1	NA	17	CASSLGGGGRSYNEQFF	TGTGCCAGCAGCTTGGGAGGAGGCGGCCGCTCCTACAATGAGCAGTTCTTC
TRBV5-1	NA	TRBJ1-3	NA	16	CASSLDGSHSGNTIYF	TGCGCCAGCAGCTTGGACGGATCACACTCTGGAAACACCATATATTTT
TRBV10-3	NA	TRBJ1-5	NA	20	CAISEFADGYKVKSNQPQHF	TGTGCCATCAGTGAGTTTGCGGACGGGTATAAGGTGAAGAGCAATCAGCCCCAGCATTTT
TRBV4-2	NA	TRBJ2-6	many	15	CASSSSGSGANVLTF	TGTGCCAGCAGCTCCTCCGGCTCTGGGGCCAACGTCCTGACTTTC
TRBV4-1	TRBD2	TRBJ2-1	few	15	CASSQNMREYNEQFF	TGCGCCAGCAGCCAGAACATGCGGGAGTACAATGAGCAGTTCTTC
TRBV29-1	NA	TRBJ2-1	many	13	CSVVSGQLGEQFF	TGCAGCGTTGTAAGCGGGCAACTCGGGGAGCAGTTCTTC
TRBV7-8	TRBD2	TRBJ2-1	many	16	CASSTLAGAFYNEQFF	TGTGCCAGCAGCACGTTAGCGGGAGCTTTTTACAATGAGCAGTTCTTC
TRBV19	TRBD2	TRBJ2-2	few	16	CASRLLAGGNTGELFF	TGTGCCAGTAGGCTACTAGCGGGAGGGAACACCGGGGAGCTGTTTTTT
TRBV7-2	NA	TRBJ2-2	few	15	CASSLWGANTGELFF	TGTGCCAGCAGCTTGTGGGGGGCCAACACCGGGGAGCTGTTTTTT
TRBV7-2	TRBD2	TRBJ2-7	many	15	CASSLETGGSYEQYF	TGTGCCAGCAGCTTAGAAACGGGGGGCTCCTACGAGCAGTACTTC
TRBV28	TRBD2	TRBJ2-3	few	12	CASNSGGDTQYF	TGTGCCAGCAATTCGGGAGGGGATACGCAGTATTTT
TRBV5-4	NA	TRBJ2-1	few	17	CASSLAGTGHSYNEQFF	TGTGCCAGCAGCTTGGCCGGAACGGGCCACTCCTACAATGAGCAGTTCTTC
TRBV7-2	TRBD2	TRBJ2-3	many	17	CASSTRLAGGGTDTQYF	TGTGCCAGCAGCACCCGACTAGCGGGAGGGGGTACAGATACGCAGTATTTT
TRBV7-8	TRBD2	TRBJ2-4	NA	17	CASSTRTSGRPKNIQYF	TGTGCCAGCAGCACCCGTACTAGCGGGCGACCTAAAAACATTCAGTACTTC
TRBV28	TRBD1	TRBJ2-3	NA	18	CASSSGTGVAGVVDTQYF	TGTGCCAGCAGTTCCGGGACAGGGGTGGCGGGAGTGGTAGATACGCAGTATTTT
TRBV7-2	TRBD2	TRBJ2-7	many	17	CASSLGLAGGASYEQYF	TGTGCCAGCAGCCTCGGACTAGCGGGAGGCGCCTCCTACGAGCAGTACTTC
TRBV24-1	TRBD1	TRBJ2-5	NA	16	CATSDLRDSLKETQYF	TGTGCCACCAGTGATTTGAGGGACAGCCTCAAAGAGACCCAGTACTTC
TRBV7-9	NA	TRBJ2-1	NA	11	CASSFHGSPIF	TGTGCCAGCAGCTTTCACGGGAGCCCCATCTTC
TRBV7-6	NA	TRBJ1-4	many	14	CASSLEGTREKLFF	TGTGCCAGCAGCTTAGAGGGGACTCGTGAAAAACTGTTTTTT
TRBV7-9	TRBD2	TRBJ2-1	NA	15	CASSLTASGTYEQFF	TGTGCCAGCAGCTTAACGGCTAGCGGGACGTACGAGCAGTTCTTC
TRBV7-3	TRBD2	TRBJ2-1	NA	14	CASSLASGRGKQFF	TGTGCCAGCAGCTTAGCTAGCGGGAGGGGGAAGCAGTTCTTC